This T cell receptor (beta chain) was sequenced for a study of cytomegalovirus exposure and HLA in healthy donors. The primer mix had 60 Vbeta and 13 Jbeta primers. Produced via immunoSEQ multiplex PCR; TCRdb's table is partial and in-frame only. This sample's table reports roughly 120,000 clones. There are 14 residues in the CDR3. Trimming removed 3 bases at V and 4 bases at J, with 10 bases between. Germline loops: CDR1 SGHNT, CDR2 YYREEE (reference sequence). This TCR came from a middle-aged man in good health and CMV-seronegative. The sample was PBMCs. This chain uses TRBV5-4 with TRBJ1-4; D ambiguous. The CDR3 reads CASSSSAVNEKLFF. The CDR3, as DNA: TGTGCCAGCAGCTCTTCGGCGGTTAATGAAAAACTGTTTTTT.